The 14 T cell receptor beta chains reported below all come from one sample, sequenced in a study of regulatory T cells in long-lasting Graves disease. HTBI primers from iRepertoire and Arm-PCR of CDR3 regions yielded the TCR beta libraries. TCRdb analysed the multiplex PCR reads with MiXCR anew, one entry per CDR3 protein. The profile covers 250,000 to 300,000 distinct CDR3 sequences, with about 18% appearing a single time and about 14% taken by the ten largest. The time point: newly diagnosed GD, antithyroid drugs for less than 3 months. TCR sequences were obtained from RNA taken from PBMCs. This sample also appeared in a second study, on T cells in Graves' hyperthyroidism and ophthalmopathy.

Source: peripheral blood mononuclear cells (PBMCs), taken at new diagnosis, from a patient treated with antithyroid drugs. These receptors came from a woman aged 25-40 years with Graves disease.

The sample holds many counts of this clonotype. The V call is TRBV15, the J call TRBJ1-1; no firm D call. The CDR3 sequence is 14 residues long. CDR1 LNHNV and CDR2 YYDKDF come from the germline V gene (reference sequence). The V end lost 3 bases, the J end lost 1 base, and 9 bases lay between the germline ends. The DNA of the CDR3 is TGTGCCACCAGCAGGGCCCGACCGAACACTGAAGCTTTCTTT. It translates to CATSRARPNTEAFF.

This clonotype was seen repeatedly, ten times or more. The chain combines TRBV20-1 with TRBJ2-7, with D perhaps TRBD2 (6 bases). The germline V and J ends were trimmed by 5 bases and 7 bases, with 15 bases remaining between them. CDR1 and CDR2 (germline): DFQATT, SNEGSKA (reference sequence). CDR3 length: 12 residues. This chain's CDR3 is CSAAEGGKEQYF. The CDR3 DNA is TGCAGTGCTGCGGAGGGCGGAAAGGAGCAGTACTTC.

CDR3 coding DNA: TGTGCCACCGGCGCGGGGGCAACAGATACGCAGTATTTT. Residues: CATGAGATDTQYF. The rearrangement uses TRBV19 and TRBJ2-3; TRBD2 is a possible D gene (7 bases). Trimming took off 10 bases at V and 3 bases at J, with 14 bases between the two ends. The CDR3 runs to 13 residues. Germline-derived CDR1 and CDR2 are LNHDA and SQIVND (reference sequence).

This clonotype has just a few counts. The chain links TRBV14 to TRBJ1-1; D not resolved. Trimming took off 1 base at V and 3 bases at J, with 21 bases between the two ends. This CDR3 spans 18 amino acids. The germline V gene has CDR1 SGHDN and CDR2 FVKESK. CDR3 residues: CASSQVGIQLQRDTEAFF. CDR3 nucleotide sequence: TGTGCCAGCAGCCAAGTTGGCATACAGCTCCAAAGGGACACTGAAGCTTTCTTT.

Many counts were recorded for this clonotype. A read error may explain this, as a much larger clone is one base away. The chain has TRBV20-1 and TRBJ1-4; a weak D match, TRBD1 (6 bases). Between the trimmed V and J ends, which lost 4 bases and 3 bases, there was a span of 24 bases. Germline assignment: CDR1 DFQATT and CDR2 SNEGSKA (reference sequence). This CDR3 region has 18 residues. The CDR3 loop reads CSATSYGGLKVSNEKLFF. CDR3 bases: TGCAGTGCTACGTCTTACGGGGGCCTAAAAGTTTCTAATGAAAAACTGTTTTTT.

This clonotype was observed many times. The chain has TRBV19 and TRBJ2-2; a possible D gene is TRBD1 (5 bases). Germline lookup yields CDR1 LNHDA and CDR2 SQIVND (reference sequence). The V gene lost 10 bases and the J gene lost 1 base, with 22 bases spanning the gap. This CDR3 region has 17 residues. The CDR3 is CATSRGESPMNTGELFF. In nucleotides, the CDR3 is TGTGCCACCAGTAGGGGTGAATCGCCGATGAACACCGGGGAGCTGTTTTTT.

This clonotype was recorded many times. The genes are TRBV5-4 and TRBJ2-5; D ambiguous. Germline V gene lookup returns CDR1 SGHNT and CDR2 YYREEE (reference sequence). The CDR3 extends over 14 amino acids. Trimming left V 0 bases short and J 2 bases short, with 8 bases between. CDR3 residues: CASSLAMVQETQYF. Written as DNA, the CDR3 is TGTGCCAGCAGCTTGGCCATGGTGCAAGAGACCCAGTACTTC.

Many counts were recorded for this clonotype. The chain employs TRBV6-1 and TRBJ2-3, with TRBD1 matching over 7 bases. The CDR3 extends over 13 amino acids. In germline, CDR1 is MNHNS, CDR2 SASEGT. After removal of 8 bases from V and 3 bases from J, the junction contained 5 bases not matched to a gene. The CDR3 is CASSQGWTDTQYF. Written as DNA, the CDR3 is TGTGCCAGCTCACAGGGGTGGACAGATACGCAGTATTTT.

This clonotype was recorded only once. A far larger clone is just one base off, so this is likely a read error. The chain combines TRBV5-8 with TRBJ2-1; the match to TRBD2 covers 9 bases. The CDR3 extends over 16 amino acids. Germline trimming cut 7 bases from V and 0 bases from J; bases unmatched to any gene: 8. Germline CDR1 is SGHTS and CDR2 is YDEGEE. CDR3 nucleotide sequence: TGTGCCAGCGGCCGCGGGGGGGCCCCCTCCTACAATGAGCAGTTCTTC. Its translation: CASGRGGAPSYNEQFF.

The chain uses TRBV6-1 and TRBJ2-2; D not resolved. The CDR3 spans 15 residues. The germline V and J ends were trimmed by 6 bases and 1 base, with 12 bases remaining between them. The germline V gene encodes CDR1 MNHNS and CDR2 SASEGT. The CDR3 sequence: CASRVDARNTGELFF. The CDR3 region has the DNA TGTGCCAGCAGAGTGGACGCCAGGAACACCGGGGAGCTGTTTTTT.

This clonotype was seen repeatedly, ten times or more. V is TRBV3-1 and J is TRBJ1-2; a possible D gene is TRBD1 (5 bases). Germline loops: CDR1 LGHDT, CDR2 YNNKEL (reference sequence). The V end was cut by 0 bases, the J end by 13 bases, with 15 bases between. CDR3 length: 13 amino acids. The DNA of the CDR3 is TGTGCCAGCAGCCAAGATTTGGGGGATATAGGCACCTTC. This codes for CASSQDLGDIGTF.

V usage is TRBV6-2 or TRBV6-3 and J usage is TRBJ2-4; 8 nucleotides agree with TRBD1. The CDR3 consists of 13 residues. V was clipped by 5 bases and J by 7 bases; unmatched bases: 4. The germline V gene encodes CDR1 MNHEY and CDR2 SVGEGT. The CDR3 loop is CASSRTGYNIQYF. CDR3 sequence (DNA): TGTGCCAGCAGTAGGACAGGGTATAACATTCAGTACTTC.

This clonotype was seen at least ten times. V and J are TRBV20-1 and TRBJ2-7; D remains unclear. The CDR3 runs 13 residues. Germline V CDR1 and CDR2: DFQATT, SNEGSKA (reference sequence). V was shortened by 3 bases and J by 0 bases, with 9 bases between the two germline ends. The CDR3 sequence: CSASDSSSYEQYF. In DNA form, the CDR3 reads TGCAGTGCTAGTGACTCGAGCTCCTACGAGCAGTACTTC.

This clonotype was seen at least ten times. The chain combines TRBV18 with TRBJ1-5; no reliable D call. The V gene's germline CDR1 is KGHSH and CDR2 LQKENI. The V end lost 6 bases, the J end lost 5 bases, and 8 bases lay between the germline ends. CDR3 length: 12 amino acids. CDR3 sequence reads: CASSQADQPQHF. CDR3 coding DNA: TGTGCCAGCTCCCAGGCCGATCAGCCCCAGCATTTT.